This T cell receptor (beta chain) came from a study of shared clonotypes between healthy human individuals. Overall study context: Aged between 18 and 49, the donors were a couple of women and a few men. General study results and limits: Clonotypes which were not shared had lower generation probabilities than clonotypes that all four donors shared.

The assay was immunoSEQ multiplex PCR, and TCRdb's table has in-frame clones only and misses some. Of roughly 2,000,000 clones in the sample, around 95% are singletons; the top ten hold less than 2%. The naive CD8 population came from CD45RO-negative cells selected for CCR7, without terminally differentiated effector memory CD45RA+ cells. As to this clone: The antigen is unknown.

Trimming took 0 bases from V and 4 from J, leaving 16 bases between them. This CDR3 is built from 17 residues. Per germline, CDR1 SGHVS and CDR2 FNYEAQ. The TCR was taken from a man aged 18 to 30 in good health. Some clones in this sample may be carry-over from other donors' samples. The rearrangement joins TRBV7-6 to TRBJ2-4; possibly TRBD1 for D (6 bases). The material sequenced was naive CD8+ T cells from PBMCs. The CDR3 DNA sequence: TGTGCCAGCAGCTTAGCGCCGAGCTCCCAGGGGAAAAACATTCAGTACTTC. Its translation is CASSLAPSSQGKNIQYF.